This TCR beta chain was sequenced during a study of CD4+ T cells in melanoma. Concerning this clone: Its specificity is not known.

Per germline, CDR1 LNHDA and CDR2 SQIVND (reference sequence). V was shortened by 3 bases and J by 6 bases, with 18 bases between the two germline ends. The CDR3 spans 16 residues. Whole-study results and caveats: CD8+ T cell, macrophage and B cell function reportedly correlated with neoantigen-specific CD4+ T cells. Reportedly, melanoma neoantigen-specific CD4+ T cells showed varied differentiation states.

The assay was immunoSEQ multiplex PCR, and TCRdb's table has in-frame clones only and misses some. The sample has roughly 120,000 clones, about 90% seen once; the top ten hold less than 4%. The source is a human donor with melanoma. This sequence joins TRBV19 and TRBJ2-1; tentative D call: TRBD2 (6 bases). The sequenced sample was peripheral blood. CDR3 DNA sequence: TGTGCCAGTAGTATGGGAACTAGCAGGCTGGCCAATGAGCAGTTCTTC. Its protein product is CASSMGTSRLANEQFF.